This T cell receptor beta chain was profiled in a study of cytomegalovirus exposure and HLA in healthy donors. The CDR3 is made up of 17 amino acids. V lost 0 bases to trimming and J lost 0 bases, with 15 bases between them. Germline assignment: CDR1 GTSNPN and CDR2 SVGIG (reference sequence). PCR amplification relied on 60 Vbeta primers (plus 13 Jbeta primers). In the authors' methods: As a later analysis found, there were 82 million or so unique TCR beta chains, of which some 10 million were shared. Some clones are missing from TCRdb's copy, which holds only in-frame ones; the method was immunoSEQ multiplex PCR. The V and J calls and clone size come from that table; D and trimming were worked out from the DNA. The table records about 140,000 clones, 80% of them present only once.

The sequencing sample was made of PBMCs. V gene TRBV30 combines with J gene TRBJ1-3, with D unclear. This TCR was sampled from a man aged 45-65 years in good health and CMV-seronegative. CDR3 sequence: CAWSVLAVQVSGNTIYF. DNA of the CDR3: TGTGCCTGGAGTGTCCTCGCAGTGCAAGTCTCTGGAAACACCATATATTTT.